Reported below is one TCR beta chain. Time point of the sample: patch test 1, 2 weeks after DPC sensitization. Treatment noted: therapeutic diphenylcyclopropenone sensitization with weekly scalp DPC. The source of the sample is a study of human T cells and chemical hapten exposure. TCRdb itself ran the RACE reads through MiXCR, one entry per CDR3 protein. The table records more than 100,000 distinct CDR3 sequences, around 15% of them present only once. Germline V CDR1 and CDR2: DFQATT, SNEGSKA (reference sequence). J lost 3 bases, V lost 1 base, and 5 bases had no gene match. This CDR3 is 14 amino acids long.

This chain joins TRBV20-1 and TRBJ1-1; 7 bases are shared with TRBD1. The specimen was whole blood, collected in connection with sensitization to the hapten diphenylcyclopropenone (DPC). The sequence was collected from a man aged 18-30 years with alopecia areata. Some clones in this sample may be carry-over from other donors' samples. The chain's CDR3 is CSARGDSYHTEAFF. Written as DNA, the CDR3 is TGCAGTGCTAGAGGGGACAGCTATCACACTGAAGCTTTCTTT.